This TCR beta chain was sequenced for a study of shared clonotypes between healthy human individuals. The CDR3 runs to 15 residues. The germline CDR1 and CDR2 sequences are LGHNA and YNFKEQ. The V gene lost 1 base and the J gene lost 4 bases, with 11 bases spanning the gap. Clones were read by immunoSEQ multiplex PCR, and TCRdb kept only the in-frame ones, dropping some. The data hold 2 million to 2.5 million clones, with approximately 93% observed a single time. J is TRBJ1-3 and V is TRBV4-2, with D unresolved. Sequences were obtained from naive CD4+ T cells from PBMCs. Subset noted: CD45RA+ positively selected. The origin of this receptor is a man younger than 35 in good health. Some clones in this sample may be carry-over from other donors' samples. This CDR3 is CASSQVKGTGNTIYF. In DNA, the CDR3 is TGTGCCAGCAGCCAAGTCAAAGGAACGGGAAACACCATATATTTT.